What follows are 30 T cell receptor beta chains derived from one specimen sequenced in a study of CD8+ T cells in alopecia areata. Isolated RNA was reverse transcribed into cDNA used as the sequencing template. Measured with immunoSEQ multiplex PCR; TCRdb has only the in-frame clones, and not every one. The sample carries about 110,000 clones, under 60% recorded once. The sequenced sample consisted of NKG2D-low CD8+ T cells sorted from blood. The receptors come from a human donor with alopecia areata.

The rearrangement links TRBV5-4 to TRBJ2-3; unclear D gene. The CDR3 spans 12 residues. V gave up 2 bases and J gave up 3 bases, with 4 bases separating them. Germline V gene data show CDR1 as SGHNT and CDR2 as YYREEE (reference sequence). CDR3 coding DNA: TGTGCCAGCAGCTTCGATACAGATACGCAGTATTTT. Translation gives CASSFDTDTQYF.

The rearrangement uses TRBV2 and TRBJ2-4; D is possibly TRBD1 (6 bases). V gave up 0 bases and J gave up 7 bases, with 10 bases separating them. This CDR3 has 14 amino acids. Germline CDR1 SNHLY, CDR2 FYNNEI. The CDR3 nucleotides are TGTGCCAGCAGTGAAGCAGGACAGAGCAACATTCAGTACTTC. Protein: CASSEAGQSNIQYF.

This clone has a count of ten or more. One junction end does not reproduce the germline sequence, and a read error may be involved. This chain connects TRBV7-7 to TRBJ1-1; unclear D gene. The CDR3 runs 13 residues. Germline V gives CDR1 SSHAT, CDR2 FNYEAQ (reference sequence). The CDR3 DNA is TGTGCTAGCAGCTTGGACCCTAACACTGAAGCTTTCTTT. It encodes CASSLDPNTEAFF.

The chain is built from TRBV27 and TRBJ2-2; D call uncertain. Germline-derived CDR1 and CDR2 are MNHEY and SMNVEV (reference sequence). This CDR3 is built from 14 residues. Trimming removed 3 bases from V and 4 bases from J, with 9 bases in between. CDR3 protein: CASSFARPTGELFF. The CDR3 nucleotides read TGTGCCAGCAGTTTCGCCAGACCCACCGGGGAGCTGTTTTTT.

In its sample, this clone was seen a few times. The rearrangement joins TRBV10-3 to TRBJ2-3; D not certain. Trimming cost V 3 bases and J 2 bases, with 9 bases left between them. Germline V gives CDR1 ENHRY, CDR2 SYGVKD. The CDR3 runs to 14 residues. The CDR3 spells CAISESWATDTQYF. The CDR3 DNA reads TGTGCCATCAGTGAAAGCTGGGCCACAGATACGCAGTATTTT.

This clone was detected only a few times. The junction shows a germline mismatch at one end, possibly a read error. CDR3 in DNA: TGTGCCAGCAGCGGAGGGTTTGGCAACCAGCCCCAGCATTTT. This encodes CASSGGFGNQPQHF. The chain employs TRBV7-8 and TRBJ1-5; D is unresolved. The CDR3 is 14 amino acids. Germline V lookup: CDR1 SGHVS, CDR2 FQNEAQ. The variable domain in full, with the rest retrieved from reference TRBV7-8 and TRBJ1-5, is GAGVSQSPRYKVAKRGQDVALRCDPISGHVSLFWYQQALGQGPEFLTYFQNEAQLDKSGLPSDRFFAERPEGSVSTLKIQRTQQEDSAVYLCASSGGFGNQPQHFGDGTRLSIL.

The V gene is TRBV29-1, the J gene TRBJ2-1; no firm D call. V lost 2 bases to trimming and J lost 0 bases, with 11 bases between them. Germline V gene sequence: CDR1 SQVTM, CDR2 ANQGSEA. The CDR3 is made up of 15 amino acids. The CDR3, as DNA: TGCAGCGTTGAACTTGGCACCCGCTCCTACAATGAGCAGTTCTTC. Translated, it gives CSVELGTRSYNEQFF.

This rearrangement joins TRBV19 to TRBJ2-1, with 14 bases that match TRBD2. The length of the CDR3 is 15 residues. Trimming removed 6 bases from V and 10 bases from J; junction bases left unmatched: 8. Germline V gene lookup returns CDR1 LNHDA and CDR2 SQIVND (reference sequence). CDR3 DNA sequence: TGTGCCAGTAGGTTGGGACTAGCGGGAGTCGGAGAGCAGTTCTTC. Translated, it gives CASRLGLAGVGEQFF.

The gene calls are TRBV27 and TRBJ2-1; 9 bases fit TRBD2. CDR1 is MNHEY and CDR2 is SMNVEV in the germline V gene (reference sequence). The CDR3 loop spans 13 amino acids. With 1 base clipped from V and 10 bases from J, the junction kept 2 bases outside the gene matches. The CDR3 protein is CASSLFAGGEQFF. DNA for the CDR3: TGTGCCAGCAGTTTATTTGCGGGAGGGGAGCAGTTCTTC.

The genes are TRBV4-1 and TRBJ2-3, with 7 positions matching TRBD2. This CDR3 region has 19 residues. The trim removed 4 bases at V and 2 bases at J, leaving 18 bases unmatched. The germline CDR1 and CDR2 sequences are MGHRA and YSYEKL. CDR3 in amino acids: CASSLPEVPMTSPTDTQYF. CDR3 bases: TGCGCCAGCAGCCTGCCAGAAGTCCCGATGACTAGCCCCACAGATACGCAGTATTTT.

CDR3 coding DNA: TGTGCCGGCGCGAGTCCCGATTACAATGAGCAGTTCTTC. Protein product: CAGASPDYNEQFF. This sequence joins TRBV2 and TRBJ2-1; D gene unclear. The V and J ends lost 11 bases and 4 bases respectively, with 15 bases between them. CDR3 size: 13 residues. Germline V lookup: CDR1 SNHLY, CDR2 FYNNEI.

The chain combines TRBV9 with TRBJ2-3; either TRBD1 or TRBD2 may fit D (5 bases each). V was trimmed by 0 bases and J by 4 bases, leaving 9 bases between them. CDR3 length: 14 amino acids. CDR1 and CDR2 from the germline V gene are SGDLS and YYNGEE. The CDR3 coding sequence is TGTGCCAGCAGCGTAGGGGGGAGTCCAGATACGCAGTATTTT. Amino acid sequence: CASSVGGSPDTQYF.

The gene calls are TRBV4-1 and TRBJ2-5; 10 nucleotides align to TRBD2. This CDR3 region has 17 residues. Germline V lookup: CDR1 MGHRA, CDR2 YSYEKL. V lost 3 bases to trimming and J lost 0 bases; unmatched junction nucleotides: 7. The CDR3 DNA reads TGCGCCAGCAGCCAGTTGGGGAGCGGGAGGGACCAAGAGACCCAGTACTTC. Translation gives CASSQLGSGRDQETQYF.

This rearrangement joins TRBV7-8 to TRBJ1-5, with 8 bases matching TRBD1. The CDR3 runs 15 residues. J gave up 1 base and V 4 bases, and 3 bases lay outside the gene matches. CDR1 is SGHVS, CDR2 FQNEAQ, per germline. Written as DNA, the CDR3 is TGTGCCAGCAGCTACTGGACAGGGAGCAATCAGCCCCAGCATTTT. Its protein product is CASSYWTGSNQPQHF.

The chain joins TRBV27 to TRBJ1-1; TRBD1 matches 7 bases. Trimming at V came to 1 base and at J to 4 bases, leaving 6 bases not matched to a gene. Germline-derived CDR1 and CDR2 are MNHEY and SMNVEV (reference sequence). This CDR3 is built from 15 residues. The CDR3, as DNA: TGTGCCAGCAGTTTATACCAGGGGGGGAGCACTGAAGCTTTCTTT. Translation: CASSLYQGGSTEAFF.

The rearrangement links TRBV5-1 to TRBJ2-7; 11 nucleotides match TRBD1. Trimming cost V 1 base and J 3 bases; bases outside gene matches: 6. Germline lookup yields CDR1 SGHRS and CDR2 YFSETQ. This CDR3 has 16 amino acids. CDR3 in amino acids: CASSLIPGTGGYEQYF. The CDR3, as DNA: TGCGCCAGCAGCTTGATCCCCGGGACAGGGGGCTACGAGCAGTACTTC.

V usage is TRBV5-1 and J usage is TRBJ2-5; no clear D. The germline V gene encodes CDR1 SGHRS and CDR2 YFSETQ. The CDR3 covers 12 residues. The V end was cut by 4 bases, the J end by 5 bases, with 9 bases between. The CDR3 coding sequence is TGCGCCAGCAGCGGATCACAGGAGACCCAGTACTTC. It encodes CASSGSQETQYF.

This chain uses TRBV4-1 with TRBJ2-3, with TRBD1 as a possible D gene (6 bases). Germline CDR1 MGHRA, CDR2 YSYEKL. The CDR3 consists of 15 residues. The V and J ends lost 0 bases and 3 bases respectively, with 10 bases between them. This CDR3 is CASSQDPQGTDTQYF. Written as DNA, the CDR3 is TGCGCCAGCAGCCAAGATCCCCAGGGGACAGATACGCAGTATTTT.

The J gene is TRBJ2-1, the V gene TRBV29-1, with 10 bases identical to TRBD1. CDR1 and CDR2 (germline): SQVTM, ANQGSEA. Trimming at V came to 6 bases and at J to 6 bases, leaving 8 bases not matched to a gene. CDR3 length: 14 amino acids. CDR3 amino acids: CSVLGTGEGNEQFF. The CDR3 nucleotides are TGCAGCGTGCTCGGGACAGGGGAGGGCAATGAGCAGTTCTTC.

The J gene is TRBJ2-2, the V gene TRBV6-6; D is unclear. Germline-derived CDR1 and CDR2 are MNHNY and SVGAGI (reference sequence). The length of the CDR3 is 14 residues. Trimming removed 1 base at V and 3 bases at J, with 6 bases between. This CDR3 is CASSYFPYTGELFF. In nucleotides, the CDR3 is TGTGCCAGCAGTTACTTTCCTTACACCGGGGAGCTGTTTTTT.

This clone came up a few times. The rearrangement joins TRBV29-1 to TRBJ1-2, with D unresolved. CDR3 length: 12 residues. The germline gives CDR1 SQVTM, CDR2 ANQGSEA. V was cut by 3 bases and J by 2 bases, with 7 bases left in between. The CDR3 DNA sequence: TGCAGCGTTGACGTCGGGAACTATGGCTACACCTTC. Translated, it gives CSVDVGNYGYTF.

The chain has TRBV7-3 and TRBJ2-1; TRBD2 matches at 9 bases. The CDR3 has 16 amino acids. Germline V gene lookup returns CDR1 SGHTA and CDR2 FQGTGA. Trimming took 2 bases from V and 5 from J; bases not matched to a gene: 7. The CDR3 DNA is TGTGCCAGCAGCTTAGAGGGGGCTAGCGGGAACAATGAGCAGTTCTTC. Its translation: CASSLEGASGNNEQFF.

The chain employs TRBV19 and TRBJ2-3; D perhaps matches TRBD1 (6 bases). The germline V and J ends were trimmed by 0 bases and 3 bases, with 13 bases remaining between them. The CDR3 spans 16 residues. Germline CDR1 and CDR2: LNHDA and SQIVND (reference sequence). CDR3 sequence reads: CASSIEHRERTDTQYF. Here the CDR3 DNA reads TGTGCCAGTAGTATAGAACACAGGGAAAGGACAGATACGCAGTATTTT.

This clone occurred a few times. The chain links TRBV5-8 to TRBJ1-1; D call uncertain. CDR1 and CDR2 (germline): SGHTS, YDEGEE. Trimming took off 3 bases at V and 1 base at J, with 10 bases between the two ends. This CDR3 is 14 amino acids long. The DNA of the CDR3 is TGTGCCAGCAGCTGGGTCTCGGCGAACACTGAAGCTTTCTTT. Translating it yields CASSWVSANTEAFF.

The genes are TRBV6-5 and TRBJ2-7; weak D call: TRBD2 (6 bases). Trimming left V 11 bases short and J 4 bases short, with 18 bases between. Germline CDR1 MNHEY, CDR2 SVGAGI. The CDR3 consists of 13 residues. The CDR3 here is CAGGFGTRYEQYF. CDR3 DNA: TGTGCCGGGGGTTTTGGGACTCGATACGAGCAGTACTTC.

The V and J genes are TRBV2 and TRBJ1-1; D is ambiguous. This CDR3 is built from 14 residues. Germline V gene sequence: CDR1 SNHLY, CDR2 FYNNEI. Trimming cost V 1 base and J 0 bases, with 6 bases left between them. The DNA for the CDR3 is TGTGCCAGCAGTGAAGACAGTATGAACACTGAAGCTTTCTTT. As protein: CASSEDSMNTEAFF.

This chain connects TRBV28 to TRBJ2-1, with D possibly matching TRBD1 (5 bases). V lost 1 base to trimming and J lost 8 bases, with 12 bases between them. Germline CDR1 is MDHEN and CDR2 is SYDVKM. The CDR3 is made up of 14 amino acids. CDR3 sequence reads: CASSLLGQAHEQFF. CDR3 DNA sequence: TGTGCCAGCAGTTTATTAGGACAAGCCCATGAGCAGTTCTTC.

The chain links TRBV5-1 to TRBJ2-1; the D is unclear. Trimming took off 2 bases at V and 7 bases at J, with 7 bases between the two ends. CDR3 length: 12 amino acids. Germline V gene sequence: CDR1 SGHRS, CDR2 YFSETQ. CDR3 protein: CASSFVRNEQFF. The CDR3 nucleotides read TGCGCCAGCAGCTTCGTTAGGAATGAGCAGTTCTTC.

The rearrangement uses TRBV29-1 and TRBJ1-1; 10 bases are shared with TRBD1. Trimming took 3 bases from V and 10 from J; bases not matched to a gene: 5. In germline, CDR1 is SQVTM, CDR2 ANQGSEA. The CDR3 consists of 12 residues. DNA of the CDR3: TGCAGCGTTGAGGGACAGGGGTTGGGAGCTTTCTTT. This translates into CSVEGQGLGAFF.

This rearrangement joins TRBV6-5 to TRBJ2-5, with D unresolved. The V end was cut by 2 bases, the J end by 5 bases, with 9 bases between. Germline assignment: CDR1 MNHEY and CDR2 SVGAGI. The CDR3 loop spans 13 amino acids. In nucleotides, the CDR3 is TGTGCCAGCAGTTACGCAGGCCGTGAGACCCAGTACTTC. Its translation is CASSYAGRETQYF.